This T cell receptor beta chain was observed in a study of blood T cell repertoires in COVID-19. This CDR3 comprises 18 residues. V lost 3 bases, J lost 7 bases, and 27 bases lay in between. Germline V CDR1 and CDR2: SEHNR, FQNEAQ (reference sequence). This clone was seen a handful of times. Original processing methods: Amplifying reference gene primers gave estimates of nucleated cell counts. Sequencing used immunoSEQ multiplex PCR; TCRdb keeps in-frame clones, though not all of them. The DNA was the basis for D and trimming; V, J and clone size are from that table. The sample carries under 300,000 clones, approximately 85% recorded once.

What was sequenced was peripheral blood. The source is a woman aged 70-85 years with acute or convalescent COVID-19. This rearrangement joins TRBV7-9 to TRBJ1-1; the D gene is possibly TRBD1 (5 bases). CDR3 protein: CASSLGLEWYSGQGEAFF. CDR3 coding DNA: TGTGCCAGCAGCTTGGGACTAGAATGGTATTCGGGGCAAGGTGAAGCTTTCTTT.